Listed below are T cell receptor beta chains from one sample, sequenced in a study of blood T cell repertoires in COVID-19. TCRdb keeps only in-frame clones here, not all; method: immunoSEQ multiplex PCR. The profile shows a few hundred thousand clones, 75% to 85% of them singletons. Specimen: peripheral blood. The source is a woman in her 70s with COVID-19, enrolled during active disease. Both conserved end residues are part of each CDR3. D genes are given only for firm matches. The listing skips clone size in some rows; elsewhere it reads once, few, many or a size class.

j_call v_call d_call clone_size cdr3_nt cdr3_aa
TRBJ2-1 TRBV4-1 - - TGCGCCAGCAGCCTCCTCCTCCTCGGCTACAATGAGCAGTTCTTC CASSLLLLGYNEQFF
TRBJ1-6 TRBV5-8 TRBD1 once TGTGCCAGCAGCCCCGCCCAACAGAGACAGGGGTCACCCCTCCACTTT CASSPAQQRQGSPLHF
TRBJ2-1 TRBV18 - - TGTGCCAGCTCACCACAGGGGCTAACCTACAATGAGCAGTTCTTC CASSPQGLTYNEQFF
TRBJ2-3 TRBV5-6 - few TGTGCCAGCAGCTTCGGTGGACTTACCACAGATACGCAGTATTTT CASSFGGLTTDTQYF
TRBJ2-1 TRBV24-1 TRBD2 - TGTGCCACCAGCCTCGGGACTAGCGGAGACAATGAGCAGTTCTTC CATSLGTSGDNEQFF
TRBJ1-5 TRBV1 - - TGCACCAGCAGCCGCCTGACCGGCGCGCGGGGGCGACAGAATCAGCCCCAGCATTTT CTSSRLTGARGRQNQPQHF
TRBJ2-1 TRBV30 TRBD2 - TGTGCCTGGAGTGTTCGCAATAGCGGGAGGGGAAGTACCTACAATGAGCAGTTCTTC CAWSVRNSGRGSTYNEQFF
TRBJ1-1 TRBV7-8 TRBD1 - TGTGCCAGCAGCTTAGGGACAGGGGGCTCGGTATTCTTT CASSLGTGGSVFF
TRBJ1-5 TRBV18 TRBD1 - TGTGCCAGCTCCACGTTCGGGACAGGCGCAACGGGCAATCAGCCCCAGCATTTT CASSTFGTGATGNQPQHF
TRBJ2-1 TRBV20-1 - few TGCAGTGCTAGACCGGGACTGTGGCAGTTCTTC CSARPGLWQFF
TRBJ1-6 TRBV27 - - TGTGCCAGTACTTCAATAACAGGGAATTCACCCCTCCACTTT CASTSITGNSPLHF
TRBJ2-3 TRBV9 TRBD1 - TGTGCCAGCAGCGCCTACCGGGACAGGGGCACAGATACGCAGTATTTT CASSAYRDRGTDTQYF
TRBJ1-2 TRBV6-5 TRBD1 - TGTGCCAGCAGTTACCGTATGGACAGGGTTTATGGCTACACCTTC CASSYRMDRVYGYTF
TRBJ2-7 TRBV18 TRBD1 - TGTGCCAGCTCACCAAGGATTCCCGGGACAGGGAGCTCCTACGAGCAGTACTTC CASSPRIPGTGSSYEQYF
TRBJ1-1 TRBV7-9 - - TGTGCCAGCAGCTTATCAGGTGGAGCTTTCTTT CASSLSGGAFF
TRBJ2-3 TRBV30 - - TGTGCCTGGAGTGGGATAGGCGGGATCACAGATACGCAGTATTTT CAWSGIGGITDTQYF
TRBJ2-7 TRBV5-1 TRBD2 - TGCGCCAGCACCCCCTTAGCGGGGCCCGGGCGCGAGCAGTACTTC CASTPLAGPGREQYF
TRBJ1-1 TRBV12-3/TRBV12-4 - - TGTGCCAGCAGACCGTCAGGATACACTGAAGCTTTCTTT CASRPSGYTEAFF
TRBJ1-4 TRBV6-6 TRBD1 medium-sized TGTGCCAGCAGTTCTACAGGGGGCAATGAAAAACTGTTTTTT CASSSTGGNEKLFF
TRBJ2-7 TRBV7-9 - - TGTGCCAGCCATACAACGGGATACGAGCAGTACTTC CASHTTGYEQYF
TRBJ2-7 TRBV4-2 TRBD2 - TGTGCCAGCAGCCAAGACCAGGCTAGCGGGTACTACGAGCAGTACTTC CASSQDQASGYYEQYF
TRBJ1-4 TRBV28 - - TGTGCCAGCAGTTCACGAATAGAATACAATGAAAAACTGTTTTTT CASSSRIEYNEKLFF
TRBJ2-2 TRBV6-5 - once TGTGCCAGCACGGCAGGGAGGATCGGGGAGCTGTTTTTT CASTAGRIGELFF
TRBJ2-5 TRBV11-1 - few TGTGCCAGCAGCTCCCCCTCGTTCCAAGAGACCCAGTACTTC CASSSPSFQETQYF
TRBJ1-2 TRBV7-2 - - TGTGCCAGCAGCACCCGACAGTCCCAGGGGGGCTACACCTTC CASSTRQSQGGYTF
TRBJ1-1 TRBV27 TRBD1 - TGTGCCAGCAGTTGGGGACAGGGGGTCACTGAAGCTTTCTTT CASSWGQGVTEAFF
TRBJ2-7 TRBV28 - - TGTGCCAGCAGTTTGCCAGGGTTCCACCCGTACTTC CASSLPGFHPYF
TRBJ2-7 TRBV19 TRBD1 - TGTGCCAGTACCTTAGATCACGGGACAGGGTTCCACGAGCAGTACTTC CASTLDHGTGFHEQYF
TRBJ1-4 TRBV30 TRBD1 - TGTGCCTGGAGGGGGACAGGTTTGGGTGAAAAACTGTTTTTT CAWRGTGLGEKLFF
TRBJ1-2 TRBV7-9 - - TGTGCCAGCAGCCTAACCCGGGAAAGCGTCTTC CASSLTRESVF
TRBJ2-2 TRBV10-3 - once TGTGCCATCAGTGAGATCCACAGTACCGGGGAGCTGTTTTTT CAISEIHSTGELFF
TRBJ2-3 TRBV7-9 TRBD2 - TGTGCCAGCAGCTGGCTAGCGGGAGGAATAGGAGATACGCAGTATTTT CASSWLAGGIGDTQYF
TRBJ1-4 TRBV3-1/TRBV3-2 - - TGTGCCAGCAGCCCCCAAAAGAGGACTAATGAAAAACTGTTTTTT CASSPQKRTNEKLFF
TRBJ2-3 TRBV10-3 - - TGTGCCATCAGTGCAGCGCTCACAGATACGCAGTATTTT CAISAALTDTQYF
TRBJ1-2 TRBV9 - - TGTGCCAGCAGCCCCCGCACTTTTGCCTATGGCTACACCTTC CASSPRTFAYGYTF
TRBJ1-2 TRBV11-2 TRBD1 few TGTGCCAGCAGCTTTAGACAGGGGGCACTTGGGGGCTACACCTTC CASSFRQGALGGYTF
TRBJ1-2 TRBV30 - - TGTGCCTGGAGTGTCCCGACAGAGAACTATGGCTACACCTTC CAWSVPTENYGYTF
TRBJ1-2 TRBV7-9 - - TGTGCCAGCAGCTTGACAGGCGGCTACACCTTC CASSLTGGYTF
TRBJ1-2 TRBV7-2 - - TGTGCCAGCAGCGTCCAAGTCCAGGGGGGCTACACCTTC CASSVQVQGGYTF
TRBJ1-1 TRBV18 - once TGTGCCAGCTCACCACTAGACACGAACACTGAAGCTTTCTTT CASSPLDTNTEAFF
TRBJ1-1 TRBV4-1 TRBD1 - TGCGCCAGCAGCCAAAGACCCATTGGACAGGGGGCTGAAGCTTTCTTT CASSQRPIGQGAEAFF
TRBJ2-7 TRBV11-3 TRBD2 - TGTGCCAGCAGCCCGACTAGCGGGAGTATCCACGAGCAGTACTTC CASSPTSGSIHEQYF
TRBJ1-1 TRBV7-9 TRBD1 - TGTGCCAGCAGCTCGACGGGACAGGGGAAGGGTACTGAAGCTTTCTTT CASSSTGQGKGTEAFF
TRBJ2-1 TRBV2 TRBD2 - TGTGCCAGCACCTTGACTAGCGGGAGTATGGGTGAGCAGTTCTTC CASTLTSGSMGEQFF
TRBJ2-3 TRBV6-6 TRBD1 - TGTGCCAGCAGCCCCGACAGGGCCCTCACAGATACGCAGTATTTT CASSPDRALTDTQYF
TRBJ2-1 TRBV2 - - TGTGCCAGCAGCCGTACGGGCAATGAGCAGTTCTTC CASSRTGNEQFF
TRBJ2-7 TRBV30 TRBD1 - TGTGCCTGGAGTCTAGGGGGCAAGAGCTACGAGCAGTACTTC CAWSLGGKSYEQYF
TRBJ1-1 TRBV5-1 TRBD1 few TGCGCCAGCAGCTTGCCGACCGGGACAGGGCATGCTTTCTTT CASSLPTGTGHAFF
TRBJ2-3 TRBV7-2 - - TGTGCCAGCAACCGGGACTCGAACACAGATACGCAGTATTTT CASNRDSNTDTQYF